The clone carrying this TCR beta chain appeared once. The source of the sample is a study of CD8 T cells in Susac syndrome. Germline CDR1 reads SQVTM; CDR2 reads ANQGSEA. With V trimmed by 7 bases and J by 7 bases, 7 bases remained unmatched. The CDR3 runs 13 residues. The RNA input was 0.5 to 1 ug, and it was reverse transcribed with random hexamers. Via MiXCR, TCRdb re-called the immunoSEQ multiplex PCR reads, giving one row per CDR3 protein. The table includes over 80,000 distinct CDR3 sequences, around 94% detected once. The clonotype comes from a human donor with Susac syndrome. V gene TRBV29-1 combines with J gene TRBJ2-2, with TRBD1 matching 9 bases. Sequencing was carried out using CD8+ T cells from PBMCs. CDR3 in DNA: TGCAGCGCCAGGACAGGGGAGATCGGGGAGCTGTTTTTT. Translation: CSARTGEIGELFF.